Listed below are T cell receptor beta chains from one sample, sequenced in a study of blood T cell repertoires in COVID-19. Assay: immunoSEQ multiplex PCR; the TCRdb copy retains only in-frame clones and omits some. The table shows roughly 250,000 clones, with approximately 84% occurring only once. Sequences were obtained from peripheral blood. Every receptor here comes from an elderly woman with acute or convalescent COVID-19. The CDR3 runs from the conserved cysteine through the conserved F or W. D genes are given only for firm matches.

>-|TRBJ2-7|TRBV18
CASSPGRGYEQYF
>-|TRBJ1-1|TRBV11-2
CASSFSSFF
>TRBD1|TRBJ1-5|TRBV5-3
CARKRGGPGNQPQHF
>-|TRBJ1-4|TRBV5-1
CASSLVGRGEKLFF
>-|TRBJ2-5|TRBV3-1/TRBV3-2
CASSQDLQIQETQYF
>-|TRBJ2-7|TRBV15
CATSRDSAGNEQYF
>TRBD1|TRBJ1-2|TRBV6-1
CASRAGGASGYTF
>TRBD1|TRBJ1-1|TRBV5-5
CASSKDRVNTEAFF
>TRBD1|TRBJ1-1|TRBV6-4
CASRGTAPEGAFF
>TRBD2|TRBJ2-7|TRBV27
CASSLGLAGGEQYF
>-|TRBJ1-1|TRBV2
CASNGLLNTEAFF
>-|TRBJ1-2|TRBV6-5
CASITTGSRGYTF
>-|TRBJ2-2|TRBV9
CASSVAPLTANTGELFF
>TRBD1|TRBJ1-5|TRBV19
CASSVNRGRGQPQHF